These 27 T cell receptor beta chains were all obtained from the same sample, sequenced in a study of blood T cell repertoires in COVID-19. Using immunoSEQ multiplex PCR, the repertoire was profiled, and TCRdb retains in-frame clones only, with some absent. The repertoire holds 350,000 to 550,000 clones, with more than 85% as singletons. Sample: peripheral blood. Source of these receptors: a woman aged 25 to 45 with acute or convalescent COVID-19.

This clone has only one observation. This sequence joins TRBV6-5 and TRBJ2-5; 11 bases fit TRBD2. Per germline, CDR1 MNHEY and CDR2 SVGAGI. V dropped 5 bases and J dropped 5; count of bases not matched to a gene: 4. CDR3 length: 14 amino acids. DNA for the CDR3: TGTGCCAGCAGTATAGCGGGGGGGATTGAGACCCAGTACTTC. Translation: CASSIAGGIETQYF.

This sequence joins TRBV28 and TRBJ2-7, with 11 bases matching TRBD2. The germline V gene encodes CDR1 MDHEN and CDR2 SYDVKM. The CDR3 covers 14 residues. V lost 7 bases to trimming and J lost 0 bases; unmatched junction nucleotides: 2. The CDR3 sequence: CASTTSGSSYEQYF. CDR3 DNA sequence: TGTGCCAGCACCACTAGCGGGAGCTCCTACGAGCAGTACTTC.

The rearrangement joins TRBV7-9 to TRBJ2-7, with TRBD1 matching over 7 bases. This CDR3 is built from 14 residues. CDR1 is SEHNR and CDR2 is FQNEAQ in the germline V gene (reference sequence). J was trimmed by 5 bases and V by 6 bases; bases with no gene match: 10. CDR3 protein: CASSTLTGSNEQYF. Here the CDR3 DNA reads TGTGCCAGCAGTACATTGACAGGGTCCAACGAGCAGTACTTC.

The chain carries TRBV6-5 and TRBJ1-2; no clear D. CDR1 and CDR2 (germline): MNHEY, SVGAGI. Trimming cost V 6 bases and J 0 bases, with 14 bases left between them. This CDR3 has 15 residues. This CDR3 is CASSPTLATNYGYTF. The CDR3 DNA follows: TGTGCCAGCAGCCCGACCCTAGCTACTAACTATGGCTACACCTTC.

The CDR3, as DNA: TGTGCCGGGCAGGGCAATCAGCCCCAGCATTTT. Translated, it gives CAGQGNQPQHF. V gene TRBV11-3 combines with J gene TRBJ1-5; no clear D. CDR1 is SGHNT, CDR2 YENEEA, per germline. The CDR3 is 11 residues long. V was clipped by 11 bases and J by 2 bases, with 7 bases between them. The full variable domain, with the rest looked up from reference TRBV11-3 and TRBJ1-5, is EAGVVQSPRYKIIEKKQPVAFWCNPISGHNTLYWYLQNLGQGPELLIRYENEEAVDDSQLPKDRFSAERLKGVDSTLKIQPAELGDSAVYLCAGQGNQPQHFGDGTRLSIL.

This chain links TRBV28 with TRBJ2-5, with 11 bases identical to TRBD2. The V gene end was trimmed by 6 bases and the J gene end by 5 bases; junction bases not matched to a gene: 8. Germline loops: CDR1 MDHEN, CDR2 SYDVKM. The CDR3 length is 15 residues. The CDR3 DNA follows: TGTGCCAGCAGGCTTAGCGGGGGGGCGTGGGAGACCCAGTACTTC. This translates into CASRLSGGAWETQYF.

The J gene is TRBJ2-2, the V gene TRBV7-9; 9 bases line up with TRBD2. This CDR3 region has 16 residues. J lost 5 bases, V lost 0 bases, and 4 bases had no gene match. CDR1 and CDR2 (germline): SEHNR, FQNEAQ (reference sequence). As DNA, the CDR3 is TGTGCCAGCAGCTTAGCGCCCAGCGGGGGGACCGGGGAGCTGTTTTTT. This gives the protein CASSLAPSGGTGELFF.

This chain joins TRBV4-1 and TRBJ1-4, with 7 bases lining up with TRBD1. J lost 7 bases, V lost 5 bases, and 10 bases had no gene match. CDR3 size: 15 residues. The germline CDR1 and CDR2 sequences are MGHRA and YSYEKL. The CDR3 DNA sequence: TGCGCCAGCAGCGCCCCCCAGGGGGTGGCTGAAAAACTGTTTTTT. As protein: CASSAPQGVAEKLFF.

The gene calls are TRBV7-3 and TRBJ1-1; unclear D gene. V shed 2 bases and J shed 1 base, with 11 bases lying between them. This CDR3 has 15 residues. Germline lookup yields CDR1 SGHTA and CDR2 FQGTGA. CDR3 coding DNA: TGTGCCAGCAGCTTATTAGGACTGAGGAACACTGAAGCTTTCTTT. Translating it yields CASSLLGLRNTEAFF.

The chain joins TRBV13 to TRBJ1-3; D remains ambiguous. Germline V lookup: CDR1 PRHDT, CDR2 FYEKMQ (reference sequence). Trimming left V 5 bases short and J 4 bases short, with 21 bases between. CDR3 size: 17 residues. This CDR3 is CASSQRGMGVLGNTIYF. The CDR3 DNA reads TGTGCCAGCAGCCAGCGGGGTATGGGAGTTCTGGGAAACACCATATATTTT.

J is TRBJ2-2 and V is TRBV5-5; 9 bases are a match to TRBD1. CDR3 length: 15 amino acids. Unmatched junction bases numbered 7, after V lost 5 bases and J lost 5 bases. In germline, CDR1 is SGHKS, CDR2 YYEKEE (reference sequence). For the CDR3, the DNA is TGTGCCAGCAGATGGGGACAGGGACTAACCGGGGAGCTGTTTTTT. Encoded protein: CASRWGQGLTGELFF.

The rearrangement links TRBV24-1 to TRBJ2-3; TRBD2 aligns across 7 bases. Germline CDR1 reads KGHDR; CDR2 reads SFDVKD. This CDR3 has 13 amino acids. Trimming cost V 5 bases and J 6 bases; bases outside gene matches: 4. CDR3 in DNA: TGTGCCACCAGTGTCGGACTAGAGGATACGCAGTATTTT. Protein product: CATSVGLEDTQYF.

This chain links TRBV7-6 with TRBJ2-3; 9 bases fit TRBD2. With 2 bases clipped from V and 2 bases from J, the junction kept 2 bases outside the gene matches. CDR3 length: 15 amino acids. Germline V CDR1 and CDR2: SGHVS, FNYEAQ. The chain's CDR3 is CASSLPSGVTDTQYF. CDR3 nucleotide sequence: TGTGCCAGCAGCTTACCTAGCGGGGTCACAGATACGCAGTATTTT.

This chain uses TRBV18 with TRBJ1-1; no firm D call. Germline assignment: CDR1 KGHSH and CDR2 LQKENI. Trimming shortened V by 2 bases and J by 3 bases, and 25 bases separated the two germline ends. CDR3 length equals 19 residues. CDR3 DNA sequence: TGTGCCAGCTCACCAGATAAAGCACACTCGGGGAGGAGCCACACTGAAGCTTTCTTT. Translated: CASSPDKAHSGRSHTEAFF.

The CDR3 sequence: CASRDRTRVRTDTQYF. The CDR3 region has the DNA TGTGCCAGCAGAGACCGGACTAGGGTTCGCACAGATACGCAGTATTTT. V gene TRBV28 combines with J gene TRBJ2-3; TRBD2 agrees at 7 bases. The CDR3 has 16 amino acids. In germline, CDR1 is MDHEN, CDR2 SYDVKM. V gave up 6 bases and J gave up 1 base; unmatched junction bases: 10.

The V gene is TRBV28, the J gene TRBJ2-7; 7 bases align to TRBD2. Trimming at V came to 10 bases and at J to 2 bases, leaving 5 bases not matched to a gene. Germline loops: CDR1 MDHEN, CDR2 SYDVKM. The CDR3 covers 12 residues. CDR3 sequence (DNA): TGTGCCACCCGGGGGGTTCCCTACGAGCAGTACTTC. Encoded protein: CATRGVPYEQYF.

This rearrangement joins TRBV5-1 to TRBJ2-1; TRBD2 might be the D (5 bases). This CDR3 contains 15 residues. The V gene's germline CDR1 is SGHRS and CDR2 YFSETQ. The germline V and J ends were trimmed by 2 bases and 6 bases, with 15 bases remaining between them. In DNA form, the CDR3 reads TGCGCCAGCAGCTTACCCCTTGACTACCTCAATGAGCAGTTCTTC. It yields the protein CASSLPLDYLNEQFF. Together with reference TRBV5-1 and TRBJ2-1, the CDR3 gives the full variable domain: KAGVTQTPRYLIKTRGQQVTLSCSPISGHRSVSWYQQTPGQGLQFLFEYFSETQRNKGNFPGRFSGRQFSNSRSEMNVSTLELGDSALYLCASSLPLDYLNEQFFGPGTRLTVL.

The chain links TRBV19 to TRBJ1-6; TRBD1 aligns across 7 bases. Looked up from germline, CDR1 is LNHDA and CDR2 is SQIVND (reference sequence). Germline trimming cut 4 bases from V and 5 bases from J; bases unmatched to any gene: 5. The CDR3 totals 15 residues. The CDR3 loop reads CASSNRDSDNSPLHF. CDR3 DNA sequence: TGTGCCAGTAGTAACCGGGACAGTGATAATTCACCCCTCCACTTT.

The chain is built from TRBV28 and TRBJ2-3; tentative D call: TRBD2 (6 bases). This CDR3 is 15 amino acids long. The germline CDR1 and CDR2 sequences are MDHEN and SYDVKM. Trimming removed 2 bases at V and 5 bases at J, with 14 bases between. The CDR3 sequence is CASSLVFMGLDTQYF. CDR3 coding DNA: TGTGCCAGCAGTTTAGTTTTTATGGGACTAGATACGCAGTATTTT.

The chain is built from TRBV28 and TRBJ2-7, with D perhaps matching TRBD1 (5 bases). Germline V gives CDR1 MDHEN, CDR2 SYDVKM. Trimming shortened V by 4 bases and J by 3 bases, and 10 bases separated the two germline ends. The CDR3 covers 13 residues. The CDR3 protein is CASSSPRDYEQYF. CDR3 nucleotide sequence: TGTGCCAGCAGTTCTCCCAGGGACTACGAGCAGTACTTC.

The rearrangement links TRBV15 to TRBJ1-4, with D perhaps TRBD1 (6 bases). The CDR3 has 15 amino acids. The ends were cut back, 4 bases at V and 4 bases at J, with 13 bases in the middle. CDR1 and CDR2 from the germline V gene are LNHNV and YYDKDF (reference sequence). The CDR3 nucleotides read TGTGCCACCAGCACGACAGGAGCCCTTAATGAAAAACTGTTTTTT. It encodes CATSTTGALNEKLFF.

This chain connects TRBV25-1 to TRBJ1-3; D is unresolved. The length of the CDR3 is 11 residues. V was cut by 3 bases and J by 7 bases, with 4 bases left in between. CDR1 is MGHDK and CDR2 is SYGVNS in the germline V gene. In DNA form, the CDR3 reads TGTGCCAGCAGTGAGAGTAACACCATATATTTT. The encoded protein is CASSESNTIYF. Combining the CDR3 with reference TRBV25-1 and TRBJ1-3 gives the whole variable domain EADIYQTPRYLVIGTGKKITLECSQTMGHDKMYWYQQDPGMELHLIHYSYGVNSTEKGDLSSESTVSRIRTEHFPLTLESARPSHTSQYLCASSESNTIYFGEGSWLTVV.

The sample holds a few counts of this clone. CDR3 sequence (DNA): TGTGCCAGTAGTTTAACAGGGGACACTGAAGCTTTCTTT. This sequence encodes CASSLTGDTEAFF. This rearrangement joins TRBV19 to TRBJ1-1; 7 bases are a match to TRBD1. This CDR3 is built from 13 residues. Germline values: CDR1 LNHDA, CDR2 SQIVND (reference sequence). The ends lost 5 bases at V and 3 bases at J; junction bases unmatched: 3.

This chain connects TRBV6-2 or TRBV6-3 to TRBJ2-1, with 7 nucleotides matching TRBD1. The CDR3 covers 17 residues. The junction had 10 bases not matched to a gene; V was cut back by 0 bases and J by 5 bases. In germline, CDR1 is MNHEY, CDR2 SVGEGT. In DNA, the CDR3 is TGTGCCAGCAGTTACTCGGGGGACAGCGCCCGGCACAATGAGCAGTTCTTC. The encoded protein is CASSYSGDSARHNEQFF.

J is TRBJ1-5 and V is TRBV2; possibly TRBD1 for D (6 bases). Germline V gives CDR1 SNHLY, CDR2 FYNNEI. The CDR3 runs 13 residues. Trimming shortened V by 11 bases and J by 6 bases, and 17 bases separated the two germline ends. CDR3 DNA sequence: TGTGCCGGACGGACAGACGAAAGTCAGCCCCAGCATTTT. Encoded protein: CAGRTDESQPQHF.

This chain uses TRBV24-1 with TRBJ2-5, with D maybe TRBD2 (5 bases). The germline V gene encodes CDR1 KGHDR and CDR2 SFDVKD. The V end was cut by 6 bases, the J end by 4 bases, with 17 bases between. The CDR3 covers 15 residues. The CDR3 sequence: CATSSPEGPGETQYF. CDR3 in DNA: TGTGCCACCAGTTCCCCAGAGGGTCCTGGAGAGACCCAGTACTTC.

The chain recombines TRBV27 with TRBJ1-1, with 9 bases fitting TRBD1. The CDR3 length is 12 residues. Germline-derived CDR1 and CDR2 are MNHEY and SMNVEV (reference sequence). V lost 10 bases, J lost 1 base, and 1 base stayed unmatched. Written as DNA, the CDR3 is TGTGCCACGGGACAGGGGAACACTGAAGCTTTCTTT. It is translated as CATGQGNTEAFF.